What follows describes a single TCR beta chain. These data are taken from a study of T cells in narcolepsy. The assay was immunoSEQ multiplex PCR, and TCRdb's table has in-frame clones only and misses some. This sample has about 20,000 clones, with around 86% found just once. Trimming removed 9 bases from V and 2 bases from J, with 14 bases in between. CDR1 LNHDA and CDR2 SQIVND come from the germline V gene (reference sequence). The CDR3 is 14 amino acids. The sample consisted of memory (CD45RA-) CD4+ T cells from blood. This sequence joins TRBV19 and TRBJ1-5; D gene unclear. The source of this sequence is a human donor in good health. Here the CDR3 reads CASQMIVGNQPQHF. Here the CDR3 DNA reads TGTGCCAGCCAAATGATAGTGGGCAATCAGCCCCAGCATTTT. Using reference TRBV19 and TRBJ1-5 for the parts outside the CDR3, the full variable domain is DGGITQSPKYLFRKEGQNVTLSCEQNLNHDAMYWYRQDPGQGLRLIYYSQIVNDFQKGDIAEGYSVSREKKESFPLTVTSAQKNPTAFYLCASQMIVGNQPQHFGDGTRLSIL.